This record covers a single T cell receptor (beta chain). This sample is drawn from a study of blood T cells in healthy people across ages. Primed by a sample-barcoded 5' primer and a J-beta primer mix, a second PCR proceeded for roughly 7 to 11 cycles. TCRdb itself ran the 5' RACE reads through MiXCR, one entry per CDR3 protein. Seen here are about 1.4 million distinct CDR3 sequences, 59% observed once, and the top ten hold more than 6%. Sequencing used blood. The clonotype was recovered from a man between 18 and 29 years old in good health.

The CDR3 sequence is CSIVAYNEQFF. The CDR3 DNA sequence: TGCAGCATTGTTGCCTACAATGAGCAGTTCTTC. The J gene is TRBJ2-1, the V gene TRBV29-1; D remains unclear. Germline-derived CDR1 and CDR2 are SQVTM and ANQGSEA. The CDR3 totals 11 residues. The ends were cut back, 8 bases at V and 2 bases at J, with 7 bases in the middle.